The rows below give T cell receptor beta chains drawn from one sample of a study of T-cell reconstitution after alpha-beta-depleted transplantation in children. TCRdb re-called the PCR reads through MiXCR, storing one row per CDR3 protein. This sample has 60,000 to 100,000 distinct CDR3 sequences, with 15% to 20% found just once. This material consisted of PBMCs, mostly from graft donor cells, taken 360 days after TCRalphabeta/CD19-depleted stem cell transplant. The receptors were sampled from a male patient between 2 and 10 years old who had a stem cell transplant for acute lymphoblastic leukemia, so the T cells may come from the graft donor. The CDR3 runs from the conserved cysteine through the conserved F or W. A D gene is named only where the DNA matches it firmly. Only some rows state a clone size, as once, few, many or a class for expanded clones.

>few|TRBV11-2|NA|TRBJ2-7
TGTGCCAGCAGGGCCTTTCCCCCAAGATGGGGAGGAACCTACGAGCAGTACTTC
CASRAFPPRWGGTYEQYF
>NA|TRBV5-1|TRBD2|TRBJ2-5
TGCGCCAGCAGCCGACGGCCAGGGGAAAGCGGGAGGGCAGTGACCCAGTACTTC
CASSRRPGESGRAVTQYF
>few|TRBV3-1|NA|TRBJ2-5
TGTGCCAGCAGCCAACGGACTAATCAAGAGACCCAGTACTTC
CASSQRTNQETQYF
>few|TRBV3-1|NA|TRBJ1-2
TGTGCCAGCAGCCCCGGACAGCCCTATGGCTACACCTTC
CASSPGQPYGYTF
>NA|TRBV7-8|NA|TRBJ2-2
TGTGCCAGCAGAGGGAAGGCTCTAGCAGTCACCGGGGAGCTGTTTTTT
CASRGKALAVTGELFF
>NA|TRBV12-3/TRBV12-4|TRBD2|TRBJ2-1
TGTGCCAGCAGCTCTCCCCGGGCTAGCTCCTCGGGGGGCAATGAGCAGTTCTTC
CASSSPRASSSGGNEQFF
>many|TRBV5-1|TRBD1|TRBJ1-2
TGCGCCAGCAGCTTGGACAGGGGGTCTGGCTACACCTTC
CASSLDRGSGYTF
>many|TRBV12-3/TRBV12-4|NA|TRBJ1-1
TGTGCCAGCAGTTTGGGTCGCAGTGGAGCTTTCTTT
CASSLGRSGAFF
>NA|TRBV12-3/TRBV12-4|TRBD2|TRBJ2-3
TGTGCCAGCAGTTTGCGGACTAGCGGGAGAGGCACAGATACGCAGTATTTT
CASSLRTSGRGTDTQYF
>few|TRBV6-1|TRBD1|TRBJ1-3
TGTGCCAGCAGTACAGGGGCTGGAAACACCATATATTTT
CASSTGAGNTIYF
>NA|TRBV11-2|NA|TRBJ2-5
TGTGCCAGCAGCTTAGTCGGGACGTACTTGGTGACCCAGTACTTC
CASSLVGTYLVTQYF